This entry is about one TCR beta chain. The antigen remains undetermined. J gave up 5 bases and V 4 bases, and 9 bases lay outside the gene matches. CDR1 and CDR2 from the germline V gene are MNHNS and SASEGT. CDR3 size: 15 residues. This sample stems from a study of cytomegalovirus exposure and HLA in healthy donors. The PCR used 60 Vbeta and 13 Jbeta primers. Profiling relied on immunoSEQ multiplex PCR, and the TCRdb table lists in-frame clones only, not all of them. Of approximately 220,000 clones in the sample, about 81% were seen once. General study findings and limits: In an earlier analysis, in under 700 donors, most V segments appeared productive either ~87% or ~30% of the time.

The sequenced material came from PBMCs. This clonotype was sampled from a man aged 35-49 years in good health and CMV-seropositive. The J gene is TRBJ1-1, the V gene TRBV6-1; 8 bases are shared with TRBD1. The CDR3 DNA is TGTGCCAGCAGTGGGCTGACAGGGGCCCATACTGAAGCTTTCTTT. Translation: CASSGLTGAHTEAFF.